This T cell receptor (beta chain) was recorded in a study of identical twins. The CDR3 spans 15 residues. The junction had 4 bases not matched to a gene; V was cut back by 2 bases and J by 2 bases. Germline CDR1 is MNHNS and CDR2 is SASEGT. In regard to this clonotype: The antigen is undetermined.

MiXCR was run by TCRdb on the 5' RACE reads, yielding one entry per CDR3 protein. The table has roughly 350,000 distinct CDR3 sequences, 9% to 15% seen once. Findings and caveats of the study: Models predicted too little out-of-frame TCR alpha sharing in monozygotic twins.

The sample also formed part of further work on yellow fever vaccine responses in identical twins.

The specimen sequenced was CD8+ T cells sorted from blood. The chain uses TRBV6-1 and TRBJ1-2; the match to TRBD1 covers 8 bases. The clonotype comes from a young woman in good health. The CDR3 DNA reads as TGTGCCAGCAGTGAACACAGGGGGTCCAACTATGGCTACACCTTC. Its translation: CASSEHRGSNYGYTF.